This TCR beta chain was recovered during a study of T cell repertoires in aging, cancer and after chemotherapy. Study observations and caveats: Immunological memory after chemotherapy cannot be judged from the repertoire data.

Trimming stripped 3 bases from V and 11 bases from J, with 13 bases between. Germline loops: CDR1 SGHTA, CDR2 FQGNSA. This CDR3 has 12 amino acids. TCR beta rearrangements were amplified from peripheral blood genomic DNA. Remarks on this clonotype: Its target is unknown. Being one base from a much bigger clone, this may be a read error.

TRB rearrangements spanning V, D and J were amplified using mixed TRB-A/B primers. One entry per CDR3 protein, called by TCRdb with MiXCR from the multiplex PCR reads. The sample lists 11,000 or so distinct CDR3 sequences, approximately 24% occurring once. The rearrangement uses TRBV7-2 and TRBJ2-5; no reliable D call. Sequencing was performed on blood. This receptor was obtained from a human donor in good health. The CDR3 spells CASSFVGDEQYF. CDR3 coding DNA: TGTGCCAGCAGCTTTGTTGGGGATGAGCAGTACTTC. The whole variable domain, remainder taken from reference TRBV7-2 and TRBJ2-5, is GAGVSQSPSNKVTEKGKDVELRCDPISGHTALYWYRQSLGQGLEFLIYFQGNSAPDKSGLPSDRFSAERTGGSVSTLTIQRTQQEDSAVYLCASSFVGDEQYFGPGTRLLVL.